Sequencing of this T cell receptor beta chain was carried out in a study of vaccination effects on CD4 cells after COVID-19. Assay used: immunoSEQ multiplex PCR; TCRdb lists only in-frame clones, some missing. Of roughly 26,000 clones detected, around 78% appear once; the ten largest clones hold about 16%. In its sample, this clone was seen a few times. Antigen unknown. Unmatched junction bases numbered 0, after V lost 3 bases and J lost 5 bases. From germline, CDR1 is SGHTA and CDR2 FQGTGA. There are 13 residues in the CDR3. Under the ViraFEST assay, PBMC were stimulated with viral peptide pools so that antigen-specific CD4+ T cells expanded. Sequencing was performed afterwards. Researchers isolated CD4+ T cells once approximately 10 days of culture had elapsed. A PCR test confirmed that the person had SARS-CoV-2 infection between March and December 2020. The authors replaced half the medium with IL-2 medium on days 3 and 7.

This TCR was sampled from a human donor who had a prior SARS-CoV-2 infection. The rearrangement links TRBV7-3 to TRBJ2-3, with 9 bases fitting TRBD2. The source material was CD4+ T cells from PBMCs cultured with HCoV-NL63 spike peptides, sampled before COVID-19 vaccination. The CDR3 bases are TGTGCCAGCAGCTTGCGGGAGGGAGATACGCAGTATTTT. Protein: CASSLREGDTQYF.